This entry lists 25 T cell receptor beta chains sequenced from one sample in a study of cytomegalovirus exposure and HLA in healthy donors. The PCR used 60 Vbeta and 13 Jbeta primers. Data came from immunoSEQ multiplex PCR; TCRdb stores just in-frame clones and leaves some out. Of about 210,000 clones detected, 82% appear once; the ten largest clones hold about 6%. Material: PBMCs. Every receptor here comes from a man aged 40-49 years in good health and CMV-seropositive.

The chain links TRBV6-1 to TRBJ2-7; D gene ambiguous. Per the germline V gene, CDR1 is MNHNS and CDR2 is SASEGT. Trimming cost V 5 bases and J 3 bases, with 5 bases left between them. The CDR3 covers 11 residues. DNA for the CDR3: TGTGCCAGCAGTTCCCACTACGAGCAGTACTTC. Its translation is CASSSHYEQYF.

The chain's CDR3 is CASRKGAGTVFYEQYV. CDR3 in DNA: TGTGCCAGCAGAAAAGGGGCTGGGACAGTGTTCTACGAGCAGTACGTC. The chain has TRBV27 and TRBJ2-7; TRBD1 matches at 7 bases. The J segment lost 3 bases and the V segment lost 6 bases, leaving 14 bases of the junction unmatched. CDR3 size: 16 residues. The germline V gene has CDR1 MNHEY and CDR2 SMNVEV (reference sequence).

The rearrangement uses TRBV5-1 and TRBJ2-7, with D maybe TRBD2 (5 bases). The CDR3 covers 13 residues. CDR1 is SGHRS and CDR2 is YFSETQ in the germline V gene. Trimming shortened V by 5 bases and J by 1 base, and 10 bases separated the two germline ends. The CDR3 region has the DNA TGCGCCAGCAGACTAGACACGTCCTACGAGCAGTACGTC. This gives the protein CASRLDTSYEQYV.

This chain uses TRBV30 with TRBJ2-2; weak D call: TRBD2 (5 bases). The CDR3 length is 15 residues. Per the germline V gene, CDR1 is GTSNPN and CDR2 is SVGIG (reference sequence). V lost 0 bases and J lost 4, with 12 bases in between. CDR3 in amino acids: CAWSVLGSSTGELFF. The CDR3 DNA sequence: TGTGCCTGGAGTGTACTTGGGAGCAGCACCGGGGAGCTGTTTTTT. Variable domain in full (rest from reference TRBV30 and TRBJ2-2): SQTIHQWPATLVQPVGSPLSLECTVEGTSNPNLYWYRQAAGRGLQLLFYSVGIGQISSEVPQNLSASRPQDRQFILSSKKLLLSDSGFYLCAWSVLGSSTGELFFGEGSRLTVL.

Only a few counts were recorded for this clone. DNA for the CDR3: TGCAGCTCTTCCCCGGCAGATACGCAGTATTTT. It specifies CSSSPADTQYF. The rearrangement joins TRBV29-1 to TRBJ2-3; D is undetermined. The CDR3 totals 11 residues. The V gene's germline CDR1 is SQVTM and CDR2 ANQGSEA. Trimming removed 8 bases at V and 4 bases at J, with 10 bases between.

This rearrangement joins TRBV11-2 to TRBJ2-5; 10 positions match TRBD2. The length of the CDR3 is 15 residues. V shed 3 bases, J shed 7 bases, and the junction held 8 bases outside the gene matches. From germline, CDR1 is SGHAT and CDR2 FQNNGV. CDR3 in DNA: TGTGCCAGCAGCTTTACCCTAGCGGGAGATCTGACCCAGTACTTC. It encodes CASSFTLAGDLTQYF.

Remarks on this clone: This CDR3 is also generated by other DNA sequences in the sample. V gene TRBV9 combines with J gene TRBJ1-2; D is uncertain. The CDR3 runs to 15 residues. The germline CDR1 and CDR2 sequences are SGDLS and YYNGEE. Trimming pared 0 bases from V and 2 bases from J, leaving 11 bases between. CDR3 loop: CASSVDGQINYGYTF. The CDR3 DNA is TGTGCCAGCAGCGTAGATGGCCAGATCAACTATGGCTACACCTTC.

The gene calls are TRBV5-1 and TRBJ1-2; D remains ambiguous. Germline CDR1 SGHRS, CDR2 YFSETQ. Deletions cut 5 bases from V and 8 bases from J, with 16 bases between. The CDR3 extends over 13 amino acids. In DNA, the CDR3 is TGCGCCAGCAGTTCTATTTCCCAAGAGGGCTACACCTTC. As protein: CASSSISQEGYTF. The full variable domain, rest sourced from reference TRBV5-1 and TRBJ1-2, is KAGVTQTPRYLIKTRGQQVTLSCSPISGHRSVSWYQQTPGQGLQFLFEYFSETQRNKGNFPGRFSGRQFSNSRSEMNVSTLELGDSALYLCASSSISQEGYTFGSGTRLTVV.

As for this clone: Different DNA sequences within this sample yield the same CDR3. The V call is TRBV7-9, the J call TRBJ1-4; 8 bases fit TRBD1. There are 15 residues in the CDR3. Germline CDR1 reads SEHNR; CDR2 reads FQNEAQ (reference sequence). J was trimmed by 6 bases and V by 4 bases; bases with no gene match: 7. This CDR3 is CASSSRTGRDEKLFF. DNA of the CDR3: TGTGCCAGCAGCTCCCGGACAGGGCGGGATGAAAAACTGTTTTTT.

The rearrangement uses TRBV14 and TRBJ1-1; D remains unclear. Germline CDR1 and CDR2: SGHDN and FVKESK. V lost 4 bases to trimming and J lost 1 base, with 13 bases between them. CDR3 length: 15 residues. CDR3 amino acids: CASSRTRTWNTEAFF. DNA of the CDR3: TGTGCCAGCAGCCGCACCCGTACATGGAACACTGAAGCTTTCTTT.

This chain connects TRBV13 to TRBJ2-7; 7 bases line up with TRBD1. From germline, CDR1 is PRHDT and CDR2 FYEKMQ (reference sequence). Trimming removed 0 bases from V and 6 bases from J; junction bases left unmatched: 8. This CDR3 has 15 residues. CDR3 loop: CASSLGQGRFFEQYF. Written as DNA, the CDR3 is TGTGCCAGCAGCTTAGGACAGGGGCGTTTTTTCGAGCAGTACTTC. The complete variable domain, with remaining parts taken from reference TRBV13 and TRBJ2-7, reads AAGVIQSPRHLIKEKRETATLKCYPIPRHDTVYWYQQGPGQDPQFLISFYEKMQSDKGSIPDRFSAQQFSDYHSELNMSSLELGDSALYFCASSLGQGRFFEQYFGPGTRLTVT.

The chain combines TRBV19 with TRBJ2-5; 11 nucleotides align to TRBD1. The CDR3 consists of 16 residues. CDR1 is LNHDA, CDR2 SQIVND, per germline (reference sequence). Unmatched junction bases numbered 9, after V lost 6 bases and J lost 3 bases. CDR3 nucleotide sequence: TGTGCCAGTAGACCCTTGTTGGGACAGGGGGAAGAGACCCAGTACTTC. Its translation is CASRPLLGQGEETQYF.

This clone was picked up one time. V gene TRBV6-6 combines with J gene TRBJ1-1; D remains unclear. Trimming removed 7 bases at V and 2 bases at J, with 17 bases between. Germline CDR1 MNHNY, CDR2 SVGAGI (reference sequence). The CDR3 has 15 amino acids. The CDR3 DNA is TGTGCCAGCAACTTGGACGGGGTCCGTAACACTGAAGCTTTCTTT. Its translation: CASNLDGVRNTEAFF.

The gene calls are TRBV27 and TRBJ1-4; D perhaps matches TRBD1 (5 bases). This CDR3 has 15 residues. The V gene lost 6 bases and the J gene lost 5 bases, with 16 bases spanning the gap. Per the germline V gene, CDR1 is MNHEY and CDR2 is SMNVEV (reference sequence). The CDR3 DNA is TGTGCCAGCAGCCTTATTCTGGGGGGGAATGAAAAACTGTTTTTT. This encodes CASSLILGGNEKLFF.

This clone was picked up one time. The chain couples TRBV5-4 to TRBJ2-7, with D unresolved. The CDR3 totals 14 residues. Germline V gene lookup returns CDR1 SGHNT and CDR2 YYREEE (reference sequence). V was pared by 3 bases and J by 0 bases, with 10 bases between. CDR3 DNA: TGTGCCAGCAGCTCCCCGACTCCCTCCTACGAGCAGTACTTC. This codes for CASSSPTPSYEQYF.

This clone was seen once. This sequence joins TRBV7-6 and TRBJ2-7; 10 bases are shared with TRBD2. The germline V gene encodes CDR1 SGHVS and CDR2 FNYEAQ. The V and J ends lost 3 bases and 3 bases, in that order; junction bases with no gene match: 5. CDR3 size: 15 residues. The CDR3 DNA reads as TGTGCCAGCAGCTTGGAGCTAGCGGGAGTCTACGAGCAGTACTTC. Translated: CASSLELAGVYEQYF. Based on the CDR3 plus reference TRBV7-6 and TRBJ2-7, the full variable domain is GAGVSQSPRYKVTKRGQDVALRCDPISGHVSLYWYRQALGQGPEFLTYFNYEAQQDKSGLPNDRFSAERPEGSISTLTIQRTEQRDSAMYRCASSLELAGVYEQYFGPGTRLTVT.

The genes are TRBV12-5 and TRBJ2-6, with 8 nucleotides matching TRBD1. The V and J ends lost 1 base and 2 bases, in that order; junction bases with no gene match: 7. Germline loops: CDR1 LGHNT, CDR2 FRNRAP. This CDR3 contains 18 residues. The CDR3 is CASGLGRGREAGANVLTF. Here the CDR3 DNA reads TGTGCTAGTGGTTTGGGCAGGGGGCGCGAGGCTGGGGCCAACGTCCTGACTTTC.

The chain couples TRBV7-9 to TRBJ2-1; D might be TRBD1 (6 bases). The germline CDR1 and CDR2 sequences are SEHNR and FQNEAQ (reference sequence). The CDR3 covers 11 residues. The V gene lost 5 bases and the J gene lost 7 bases, with 6 bases spanning the gap. The CDR3: CASSTGNEQFF. CDR3 nucleotide sequence: TGTGCCAGCAGCACAGGGAATGAGCAGTTCTTC.

The V and J genes are TRBV6-5 and TRBJ2-5; D might be TRBD2 (6 bases). V was cut by 6 bases and J by 11 bases, with 25 bases left in between. Germline CDR1 is MNHEY and CDR2 is SVGAGI. This CDR3 is built from 15 residues. The CDR3 is CASRIALAPPGEQYF. CDR3 bases: TGTGCCAGCAGGATCGCACTAGCTCCCCCGGGGGAGCAGTACTTC.

This chain links TRBV7-9 with TRBJ1-2; the D is unclear. V gave up 4 bases and J gave up 8 bases, with 11 bases separating them. CDR3 length: 12 amino acids. Germline V gives CDR1 SEHNR, CDR2 FQNEAQ (reference sequence). In DNA, the CDR3 is TGTGCCAGCAGCTCGGGGTCTCAGGGCTACACCTTC. Its protein is CASSSGSQGYTF.

This clone was seen a handful of times. CDR3 DNA: TGCGCCAGCAGAACCGGGACAGGGGAATACGAGCAGTACTTC. This sequence encodes CASRTGTGEYEQYF. V is TRBV5-1 and J is TRBJ2-7, with 10 bases fitting TRBD1. This CDR3 is 14 amino acids long. The trim removed 5 bases at V and 4 bases at J, leaving 6 bases unmatched. Germline CDR1 reads SGHRS; CDR2 reads YFSETQ.

The chain is built from TRBV7-8 and TRBJ2-7; 10 bases fit TRBD2. The germline V gene has CDR1 SGHVS and CDR2 FQNEAQ. Losses at the gene ends were 6 bases for V and 5 bases for J; bases not matched to a gene: 10. The CDR3 runs to 15 residues. The CDR3 sequence is CASSRSGRAYDEQYF. CDR3 bases: TGTGCCAGCAGTCGGAGCGGGAGGGCCTACGACGAGCAGTACTTC.

V and J are TRBV10-1 and TRBJ2-1, with 10 bases matching TRBD1. The CDR3 consists of 16 residues. CDR1 is WNHNN, CDR2 SYGVQD, per germline (reference sequence). The V segment lost 7 bases and the J segment 2 bases; nucleotides outside the gene matches: 8. Here the CDR3 reads CASNRDRGPPYNEQFF. CDR3 DNA sequence: TGCGCCAGCAACCGGGACAGGGGCCCCCCCTACAATGAGCAGTTCTTC.

This chain uses TRBV9 with TRBJ2-3; 9 positions match TRBD1. This CDR3 comprises 16 residues. V lost 3 bases, J lost 0 bases, and 5 bases stayed unmatched. Germline V CDR1 and CDR2: SGDLS, YYNGEE. The CDR3 DNA reads as TGTGCCAGCAGCGCCCGGGGGACAGGGAGCACAGATACGCAGTATTTT. This gives the protein CASSARGTGSTDTQYF.

Only one count was recorded for this clone. The V call is TRBV13, the J call TRBJ2-7; 7 bases are shared with TRBD1. Germline lookup yields CDR1 PRHDT and CDR2 FYEKMQ (reference sequence). This CDR3 contains 16 residues. With 3 bases clipped from V and 7 bases from J, the junction kept 15 bases outside the gene matches. CDR3 amino acids: CASSFSLDRRLPEQYF. The DNA for the CDR3 is TGTGCCAGCAGCTTTTCCCTGGACAGGAGGTTACCAGAGCAGTACTTC.